This T cell receptor beta chain was observed in a study of Graves' ophthalmopathy and Graves' hyperthyroidism (dated by TCRdb to the late 2010s). A note on the overall study: Peripheral blood was collected before any treatment was given, at the time of initial diagnosis. The study used TCR beta repertoire signatures to distinguish Graves' ophthalmopathy from Graves' hyperthyroidism and to predict progression to ophthalmopathy. In total, some 130 blood samples were TCR-sequenced: fewer than 50 ophthalmopathy, 80 or so hyperthyroidism and roughly 17 hyperthyroidism-to-ophthalmopathy patients. To explore V-J signatures distinguishing ophthalmopathy from hyperthyroidism, a discovery set of around 97 patients (about 41 ophthalmopathy, roughly 55 stable hyperthyroidism) was enrolled. For independent validation, a separate cohort was made up of roughly 19 hyperthyroidism patients plus 17 patients who later progressed from hyperthyroidism to ophthalmopathy. In roughly 6 hyperthyroidism patients, the T-cell repertoire of thyroid tissue was compared with the T-cell repertoire of blood. After sampling, hyperthyroidism patients received methimazole starting at 30 mg daily, and ophthalmopathy patients received high-dose intravenous methylprednisolone.

Its CDR3 holds 14 amino acids, cysteine through phenylalanine. CDR3 DNA is the only sequence kept; it has 42 bases, read in frame from the first base. Sequences SGHAT (CDR1) and FQNNGV (CDR2) are obtained from the germline V gene. Between the V and J ends, shortened by 0 bases and 0 bases respectively, the junction contains 6 bases. In its sample, this clonotype was seen many times. Its target antigen remains unknown. Per-nucleotide qualities are absent, and no much larger clonotype sits a single base away. Paper-wide results and their limitations: In validation, the model predicted ophthalmopathy progression with over 60% sensitivity and roughly 72% specificity; approximately 12 predicted patients were CT-confirmed with GO in a median of about 6.2 months. The 13-signature model separated ophthalmopathy from stable hyperthyroidism with 85% to 90% sensitivity and almost 84% specificity in cross-validation, and 80%/75% in the test set. No statistical method was used to set the sample size in advance, and the investigators knew which group each participant was assigned to. Most expanded thyroid clonotypes with frequency above 0.001 were also detected in blood, suggesting blood repertoires may reflect the thyroid immune response.

For repertoire sequencing, TCR beta CDR3 regions were amplified from RNA transcripts. A first-round RT-PCR used HTBI primers with the Qiagen OneStep RT-PCR kit, followed by a second-round multiplex PCR, size selection and purification. Libraries were sequenced on an Illumina HiSeq2000 using paired-end 100 bp reads. The authors processed their data as follows. SOAPnuke was used to process the reads, removing any read that contained adapters or uncalled bases, had a mean Phred below 15, or lacked an exact match to the constant primer or identifier. High-quality paired reads were merged with COPE v1.2.5. Each unique nucleotide sequence was defined as a clonotype, and clonotypes were aligned to IMGT TRB V, D and J references with MiTCR v1.1. Only V-J combinations with frequency above 0.0001 were analysed, covering approximately 99% of repertoires. For each V-J combination, a TCR clonal expansion and chaos score was defined as the ratio of F50 clonal expansion to chaos observed in the TCRdist matrix. Welch's t-statistics and random forest were used to reduce the features to about 12 V-J combinations, which were then used as input to a naive Bayes classifier. Thyroid-blood repertoire similarity was quantified with the Morisita-Horn index. TCRdb reprocessed the public reads (quality trimming at Q25 with fastp, clone calling with MiXCR) and kept in-frame beta chains. Rows are unified per CDR3 protein, each entry keeping the most common DNA and genes. The V and J calls were not made by the authors but by TCRdb's processing. The sample contains about 340,000 distinct CDR3 sequences, roughly a sixth of them found a single time. The top ten constitute 9% to 15% of the sample.

Ophthalmopathy patients were characterized by moderately to severely active disease, a Clinical Activity Score of at least 3, a NOSPECS grade of at least 4, and a disease duration under 3 months. Patients with other autoimmune diseases, uncontrolled infections, pregnancy or lactation were excluded from the study. Diagnosis was based on clinical symptoms, serum thyroxine, TRAb, thyroid ultrasound and orbital computed tomography. Ficoll-Paque density gradient centrifugation was used to isolate PBMCs from 8 to 10 ml of fresh peripheral blood. Total RNA was extracted with Trizol reagent and quality-checked on an Agilent 2100 Bioanalyzer.

The source material was peripheral blood. This clonotype originated in an adult man with Graves' ophthalmopathy. The rearranged chain carries TRBV11-2 and TRBJ2-7, with the D assignment possibly TRBD1 or TRBD2, given 5 matching bases for each. Read as DNA, the sequence is TGTGCCAGCAGCTTAGACGGGGCCTCCTACGAGCAGTACTTC. This encodes CASSLDGASYEQYF.